This T cell receptor (beta chain) was captured by sequencing in a study of spatial heterogeneity in lung cancer. The wider study: Among detected sequences, beta-chain ones consistently exceeded alpha-chain ones in number. More than eight raw reads, on average, carried each unique TCR and UMI combination. Study observations and caveats: Whereas they appeared in blood less at follow-up, ubiquitous expanded tumor TCRs appeared there more at resection.

The CDR3 has 16 amino acids. CDR1 is SGDLS and CDR2 is YYNGEE in the germline V gene. J lost 7 bases, V lost 4 bases, and 14 bases had no gene match. The time point is: sample taken at primary tumor resection. TCRs were sequenced from unsorted whole RNA of tumor, nontumor lung or PBMC. Samples were obtained from more than 70 donors, all untreated early-stage non-small cell lung cancer patients. As concerns this clonotype: Its specificity is unknown.

MiXCR was run by TCRdb on the 5' RACE reads, yielding one entry per CDR3 protein. This sample carries more than 20,000 distinct CDR3 sequences, about 4.9% of them seen once, and the ten largest clones take roughly 35%. This receptor was identified in a male donor with early-stage non-small cell lung cancer. The input for sequencing was PBMCs, taken at surgery. The chain employs TRBV9 and TRBJ1-2; 9 nucleotides align to TRBD1. For the CDR3, the DNA is TGTGCCAGCAGCCCTCAGGATCGGACAGGGGACCCTGGCTACACCTTC. This encodes CASSPQDRTGDPGYTF.